The rows below give T cell receptor beta chains drawn from one sample of a study of technical replicates of blood from a few donors. Repertoires were generated with immunoSEQ multiplex PCR, while TCRdb's copy carries only in-frame clones and drops some. Seen here are about 56,000 clones, 85% to 95% observed once, and the top ten hold 3.5% to 4.5%. The sequenced sample was PBMCs. These TCRs come from a human donor in good health. Some clones in this sample may be carry-over from other donors' samples. The CDR3 runs from the conserved cysteine through the conserved F or W. D genes are given only for firm matches.

>TRBV7-9|-
CASSPRLLTYEQYF
>TRBV7-8|TRBD2
CASSTHGGRAPETQYF
>TRBV7-2|-
CASTSSSGNTIYF
>TRBV6-5|-
CASSSQASYEQYF
>TRBV7-9|-
CASSLANRDGYTF
>TRBV29-1|TRBD1
CSVVDRAEAFF
>TRBV30|-
CAWNPGLTFYEQYF
>TRBV6-5|-
CASSSGTVGPSTF
>TRBV7-6|-
CASSLSFIGARTGELFF
>TRBV25-1|-
CASSLAGSSGANVLTF
>TRBV21-1|-
CASSSSGHRVGYGYTF
>TRBV5-1|TRBD1
CASSLGGQGETEAFF
>TRBV7-3|-
CASSSLPGGELFF
>TRBV9|-
CASSATTSSIYEQYF
>TRBV10-3|-
CATGLEANYGYTF
>TRBV5-4|-
CASSPRGGADTQYF
>TRBV7-2|TRBD1
CASSKQSGTEYNEQFF
>TRBV18|TRBD1
CASSNPRTGSNTEAFF
>TRBV4-1|-
CASSQAGADYGYTF
>TRBV7-8|-
CASSPRGGNNSPLHF
>TRBV30|-
CAWSGRDTQYF
>TRBV30|TRBD2
CAWSVPSGSTDTQYF
>TRBV7-6|TRBD2
CASSETGTSGSTDTQYF
>TRBV5-8|-
CASSGGDRPYEQYF
>TRBV5-6|-
CASSFRATDTEAFF
>TRBV5-1|-
CASSLGGAGNTIYF
>TRBV7-9|-
CASSPDSYYEQYF
>TRBV7-6|-
CASSLSRNSGNTIYF
>TRBV5-1|TRBD1
CASKQGAQGETQYF
>TRBV20-1|-
CSAGGGSEAFF
>TRBV30|-
CAWRGLTYNEQFF
>TRBV5-8|-
CASSRGGSPEAFF
>TRBV19|TRBD2
CASSPPLAGSTDTQYF
>TRBV4-2|-
CASTDPGRGGEKLFF
>TRBV2|-
CASRGSSSYNEQFF